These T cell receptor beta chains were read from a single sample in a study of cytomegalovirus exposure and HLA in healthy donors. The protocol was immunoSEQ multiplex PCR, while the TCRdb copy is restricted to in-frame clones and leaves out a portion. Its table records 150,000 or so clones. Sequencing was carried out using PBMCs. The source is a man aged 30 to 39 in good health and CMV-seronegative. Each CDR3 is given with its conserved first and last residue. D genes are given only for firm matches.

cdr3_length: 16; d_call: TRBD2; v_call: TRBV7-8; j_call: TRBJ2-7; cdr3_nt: TGTGCCAGCAGCCACACCGACGGGGGGGACCCCTACGAGCAGTACTTC; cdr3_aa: CASSHTDGGDPYEQYF
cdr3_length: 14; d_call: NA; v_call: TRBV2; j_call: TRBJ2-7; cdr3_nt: TGTGCCAGCAGCTACCAGGGGTCATTGGACGAGCAGTACTTC; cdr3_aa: CASSYQGSLDEQYF
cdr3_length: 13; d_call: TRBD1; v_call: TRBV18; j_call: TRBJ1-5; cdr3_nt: TGTGCCAGCTCGCCTGACAGGGAACAGCCCCAGCATTTT; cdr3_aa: CASSPDREQPQHF
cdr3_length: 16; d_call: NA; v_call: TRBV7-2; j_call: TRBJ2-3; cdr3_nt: TGTGCCAGCAGCTTTCAGGCCCTCGGGGTGACAGATACGCAGTATTTT; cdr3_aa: CASSFQALGVTDTQYF
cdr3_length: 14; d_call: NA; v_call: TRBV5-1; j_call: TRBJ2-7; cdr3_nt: TGCGCCAGCAGCCCCCCAGTCGGGACATACGAGCAGTACTTC; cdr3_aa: CASSPPVGTYEQYF
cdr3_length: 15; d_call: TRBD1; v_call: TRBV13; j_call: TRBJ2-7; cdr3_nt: TGTGCCAGCAGCGCCGGACAGGGGAGATCCTACGAGCAGTACTTC; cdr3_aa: CASSAGQGRSYEQYF
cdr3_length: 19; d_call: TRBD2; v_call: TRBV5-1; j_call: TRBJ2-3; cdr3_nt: TGCGCCAGCAGCGCGGGAGGGGGCGGGAGGGCCTACCGCACAGATACGCAGTATTTT; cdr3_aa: CASSAGGGGRAYRTDTQYF
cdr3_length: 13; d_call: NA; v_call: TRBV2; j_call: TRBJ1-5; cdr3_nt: TGTGCCAGCAGGCAGGGTTCTAATCAGCCCCAGCATTTT; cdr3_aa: CASRQGSNQPQHF
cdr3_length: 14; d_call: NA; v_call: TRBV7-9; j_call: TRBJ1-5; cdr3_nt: TGTGCCAGCAGCTTAGGCGGGGGGATCACGCCCCAGCATTTT; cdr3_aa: CASSLGGGITPQHF
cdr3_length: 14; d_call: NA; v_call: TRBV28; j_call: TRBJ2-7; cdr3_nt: TGTGCCAGCAGCCCCGGACAGTTAGTACTCGAGCAGTACTTC; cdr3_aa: CASSPGQLVLEQYF
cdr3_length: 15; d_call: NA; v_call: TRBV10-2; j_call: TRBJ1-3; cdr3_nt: TGCGCCAGCAGTGATGGCGGGCTTAGAGGAAACACCATATATTTT; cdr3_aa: CASSDGGLRGNTIYF
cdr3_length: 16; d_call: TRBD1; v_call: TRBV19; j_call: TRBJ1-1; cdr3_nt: TGTGCCAGTAGTATAGCCTCCGGGACAGGGATGCATGAAGCTTTCTTT; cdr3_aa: CASSIASGTGMHEAFF
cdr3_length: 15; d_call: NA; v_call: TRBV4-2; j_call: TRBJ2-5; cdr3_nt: TGTGCCAGCAGCCAAGAAGATACGGGTTGGGAGACCCAGTACTTC; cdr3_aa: CASSQEDTGWETQYF
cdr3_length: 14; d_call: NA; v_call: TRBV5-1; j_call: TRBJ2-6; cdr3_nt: TGCGCCAGCAGCTCGGGCTCTGGGGCCAACGTCCTGACTTTC; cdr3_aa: CASSSGSGANVLTF
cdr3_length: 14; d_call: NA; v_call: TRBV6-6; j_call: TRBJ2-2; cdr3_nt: TGTGCCAGCAGTCCTCCCCGGCGGAACGGGGAGCTGTTTTTT; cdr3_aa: CASSPPRRNGELFF
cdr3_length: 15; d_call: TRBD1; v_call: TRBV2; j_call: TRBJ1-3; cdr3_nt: TGTGCCAGCAGCCCGGACAGGTTCCCTGGAAACACCATATATTTT; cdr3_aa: CASSPDRFPGNTIYF
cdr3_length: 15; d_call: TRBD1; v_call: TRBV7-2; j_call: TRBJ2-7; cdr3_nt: TGTGCCAGCAGCTTAACAGGGGGGATTACCTACGAGCAGTACTTC; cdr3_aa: CASSLTGGITYEQYF
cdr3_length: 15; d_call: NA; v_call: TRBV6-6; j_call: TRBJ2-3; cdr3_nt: TGTGCCAGCAGTTACCAAGGGGGGGCGACAGATACGCAGTATTTT; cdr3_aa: CASSYQGGATDTQYF
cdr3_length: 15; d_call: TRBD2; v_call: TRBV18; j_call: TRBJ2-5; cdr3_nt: TGTGCCAGCTCCCTAGGACTAGCGGCGGCAGAGACCCAGTACTTC; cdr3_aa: CASSLGLAAAETQYF
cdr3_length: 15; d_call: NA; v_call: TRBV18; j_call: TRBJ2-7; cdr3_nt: TGTGCCAGCTCACAACAGCGCGGGATTAATAACGAGCAGTACTTC; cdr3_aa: CASSQQRGINNEQYF
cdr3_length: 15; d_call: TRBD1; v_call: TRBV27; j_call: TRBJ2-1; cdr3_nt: TGTGCCAGCAGTCCTCAGGGGGCCATCTACAATGAGCAGTTCTTC; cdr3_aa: CASSPQGAIYNEQFF
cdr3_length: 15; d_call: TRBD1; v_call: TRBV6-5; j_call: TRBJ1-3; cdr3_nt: TGTGCCAGCACAGAGGACAGGGGCCCTGGAAACACCATATATTTT; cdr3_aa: CASTEDRGPGNTIYF
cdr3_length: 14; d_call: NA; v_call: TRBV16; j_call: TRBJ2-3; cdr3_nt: TGTGCCAGCAGTCCGGTCCTACCCACAGATACGCAGTATTTT; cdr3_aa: CASSPVLPTDTQYF
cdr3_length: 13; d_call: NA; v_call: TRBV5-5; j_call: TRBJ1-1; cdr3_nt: TGTGCCAGCAGCTTGTGGCAGGGGTCTGAAGCTTTCTTT; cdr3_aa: CASSLWQGSEAFF
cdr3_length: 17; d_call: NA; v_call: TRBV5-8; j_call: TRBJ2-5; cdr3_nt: TGTGCCAGCAGCTTGGAATCTAGCGGGCCAGGGGGGGAGACCCAGTACTTC; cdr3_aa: CASSLESSGPGGETQYF
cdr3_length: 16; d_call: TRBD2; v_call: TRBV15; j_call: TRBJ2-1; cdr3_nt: TGTGCCACCAGCGGACCTCCAGCGGGAGGGAACAATGAGCAGTTCTTC; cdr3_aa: CATSGPPAGGNNEQFF
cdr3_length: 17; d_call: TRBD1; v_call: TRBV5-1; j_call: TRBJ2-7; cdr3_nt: TGCGCCAGCAGCTCCGATCAGATTGACAGGGCAGAAGACGAGCAGTACTTC; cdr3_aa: CASSSDQIDRAEDEQYF
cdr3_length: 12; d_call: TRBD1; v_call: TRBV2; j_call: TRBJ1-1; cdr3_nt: TGTGCCAGCAGTTCCCAGGGGGCTGAAGCTTTCTTT; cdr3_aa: CASSSQGAEAFF
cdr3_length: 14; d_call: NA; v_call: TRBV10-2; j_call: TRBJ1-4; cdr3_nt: TGCGCCAGCAGTGAGTCGCGGGGCGGGGGAAAACTGTTTTTT; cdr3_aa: CASSESRGGGKLFF
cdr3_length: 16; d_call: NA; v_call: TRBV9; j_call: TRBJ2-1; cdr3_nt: TGTGCCAGCAGCGTAGGAGGGACTTCTGTTTACAATGAGCAGTTCTTC; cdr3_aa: CASSVGGTSVYNEQFF
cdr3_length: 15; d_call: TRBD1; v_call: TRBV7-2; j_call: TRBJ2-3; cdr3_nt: TGTGCCAGCAGTTACAGGGGCTTGAGCACAGATACGCAGTATTTT; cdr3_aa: CASSYRGLSTDTQYF
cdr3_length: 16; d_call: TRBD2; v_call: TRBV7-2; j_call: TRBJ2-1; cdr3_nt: TGTGCCTCGGGACTAGCGGGAGTATCTCCGGTCAATGAGCAGTTCTTC; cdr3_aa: CASGLAGVSPVNEQFF
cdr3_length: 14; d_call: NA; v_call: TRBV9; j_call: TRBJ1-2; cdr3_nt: TGTGCCAGCTTACCGACGGGGACTAACTATGGCTACACCTTC; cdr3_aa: CASLPTGTNYGYTF
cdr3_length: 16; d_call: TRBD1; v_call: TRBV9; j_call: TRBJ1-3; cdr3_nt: TGTGCCAGCAGCGTAACCGGACAGGGCTCTGGAAACACCATATATTTT; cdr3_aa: CASSVTGQGSGNTIYF
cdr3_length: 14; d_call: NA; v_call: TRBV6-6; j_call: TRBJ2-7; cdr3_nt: TGTGCCAGCACCCAAGGGGTAGGGGGCTACGAGCAGTACTTC; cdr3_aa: CASTQGVGGYEQYF
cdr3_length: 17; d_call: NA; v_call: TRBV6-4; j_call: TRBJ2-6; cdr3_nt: TGTGCCAGCAGTGACTCGGTTGAGCGCTCTGGGGCCAACGTCCTGACTTTC; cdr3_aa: CASSDSVERSGANVLTF
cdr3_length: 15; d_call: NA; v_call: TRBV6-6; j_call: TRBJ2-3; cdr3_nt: TGTGCCAGCGTAAAGCGAGGGTGGGAAGAAGATACGCAGTATTTT; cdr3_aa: CASVKRGWEEDTQYF
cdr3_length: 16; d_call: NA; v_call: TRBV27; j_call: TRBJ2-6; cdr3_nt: TGTGCCAGCTCACAGGGAAGGCGTTCTGGGGCCAACGTCCTGACTTTC; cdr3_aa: CASSQGRRSGANVLTF
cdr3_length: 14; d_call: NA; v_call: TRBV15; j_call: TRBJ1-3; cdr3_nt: TGTGCCACCAGCCACGGGGGGACTGGAAACACCATATATTTT; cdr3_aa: CATSHGGTGNTIYF
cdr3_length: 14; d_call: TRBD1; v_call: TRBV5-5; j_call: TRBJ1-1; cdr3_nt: TGTGCCAGCAGCTTCTGGACAGGGGGCACTGAAGCTTTCTTT; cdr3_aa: CASSFWTGGTEAFF
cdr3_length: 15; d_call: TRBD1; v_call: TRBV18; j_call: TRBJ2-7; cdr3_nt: TGTGCCAGCTCACCACAAAAGACAGGGGCCTACGAGCAGTACTTC; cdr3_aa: CASSPQKTGAYEQYF
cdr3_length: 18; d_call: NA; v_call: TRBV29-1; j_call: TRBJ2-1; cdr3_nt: TGCAGCCCGGCGGCGGGGCTAACTAGCCTAATTCACTACAATGAGCAGTTCTTC; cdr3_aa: CSPAAGLTSLIHYNEQFF
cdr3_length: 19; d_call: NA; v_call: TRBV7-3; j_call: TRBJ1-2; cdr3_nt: TGTGCCAGCAGCTTAATCCCGGGAGGGAGCCCCCTCCCCTCTTATGGCTACACCTTC; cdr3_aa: CASSLIPGGSPLPSYGYTF
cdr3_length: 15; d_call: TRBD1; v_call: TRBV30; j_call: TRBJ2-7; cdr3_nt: TGTGCCTGGAGTGCCCAGGTGACAGGGGCCAACGAGCAGTACTTC; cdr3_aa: CAWSAQVTGANEQYF
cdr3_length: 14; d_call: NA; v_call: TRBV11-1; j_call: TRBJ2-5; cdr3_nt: TGTGCCAGCAGCCGCAGACAGAGCCAAGAGACCCAGTACTTC; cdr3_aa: CASSRRQSQETQYF
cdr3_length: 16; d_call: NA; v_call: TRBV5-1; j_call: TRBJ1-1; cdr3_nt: TGCGCCAGCAGCTTGGCCTGGGCGGGGATGCGGACTGAAGCTTTCTTT; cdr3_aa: CASSLAWAGMRTEAFF
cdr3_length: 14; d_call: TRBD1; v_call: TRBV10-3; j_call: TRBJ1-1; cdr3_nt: TGTGCCATCAGGGGACAGAGTGGAAACACTGAAGCTTTCTTT; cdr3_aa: CAIRGQSGNTEAFF
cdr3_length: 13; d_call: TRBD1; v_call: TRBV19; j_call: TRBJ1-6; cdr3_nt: TGTGCCACGCGGACAGGCTATAATTCACCCCTCCACTTT; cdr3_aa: CATRTGYNSPLHF
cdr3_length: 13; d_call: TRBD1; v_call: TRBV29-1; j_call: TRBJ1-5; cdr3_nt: TGCAGCGTCAGAGGACAGGGGGAGGATCCCCAGCATTTT; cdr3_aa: CSVRGQGEDPQHF
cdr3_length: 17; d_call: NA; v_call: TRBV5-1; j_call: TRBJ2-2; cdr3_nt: TGCGCCAGCAGCTTGGGTTTAACCTCAGGGGACACCGGGGAGCTGTTTTTT; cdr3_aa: CASSLGLTSGDTGELFF
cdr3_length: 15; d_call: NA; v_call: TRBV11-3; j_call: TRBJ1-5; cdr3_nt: TGTGCCAGCAGCTTTCACAGGGTTAGCAATCAGCCCCAGCATTTT; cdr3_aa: CASSFHRVSNQPQHF
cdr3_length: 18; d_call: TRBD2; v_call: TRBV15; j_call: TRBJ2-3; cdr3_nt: TGTGCCACCAGCAGAGAGGGGGGACTAGCGGGAGGCACAGATACGCAGTATTTT; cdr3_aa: CATSREGGLAGGTDTQYF